This section outlines one T cell receptor beta chain sequence together with its context. Antigen specificity is unknown. The germline V gene has CDR1 SGHRS and CDR2 YFSETQ. The V segment lost 7 bases and the J segment 8 bases; nucleotides outside the gene matches: 11. This CDR3 region has 13 residues. This entry is derived from a study of CD8 T cell repertoires and HIV-1 epitope variants. Some clones are missing from TCRdb's copy, which holds only in-frame ones; the method was immunoSEQ multiplex PCR. The sample records 5,000 to 6,500 clones, around 65% being singletons. The chain links TRBV5-1 to TRBJ1-1; 7 nucleotides agree with TRBD1. Specimen: cultured CD8+ T cells derived from PBMCs. The receptor was derived from a male donor with HIV. CDR3 bases: TGCGCCAGCTCCTCCGGGACAGCCAAGGAAGCTTTCTTT. Protein product: CASSSGTAKEAFF.